Described below is a single T cell receptor (beta chain) sequence and its context. Its specificity is unknown. The PCR employed 60 Vbeta primers together with 13 Jbeta primers. This table comes from immunoSEQ multiplex PCR, and its TCRdb copy is limited to in-frame clones, with some not included. Counted here are more than 100,000 clones, 50% to 75% occurring once; the ten biggest clones make up around 8.8%. This sample is drawn from a study of cytomegalovirus exposure and HLA in healthy donors. Study information: The approximately 100 million unique TCR beta sequences, from roughly 180 million T cells, were found by an earlier analysis. Study-level findings and limits: TCR beta sequences reportedly predicted most subjects' HLA-A and HLA-B alleles accurately. In an earlier analysis, most TCR beta V segments were productive about 87% or about 30% of the time. A classifier reportedly called cytomegalovirus status with high sensitivity and specificity.

This CDR3 comprises 15 residues. Trimming cost V 4 bases and J 5 bases, with 14 bases left between them. Germline values: CDR1 PRHDT, CDR2 FYEKMQ (reference sequence). The sequencing input was PBMCs. The chain combines TRBV13 with TRBJ1-4, with a weak D call TRBD1 (5 bases). The sequence came from a woman aged 40 to 55 in good health and CMV-seropositive. The CDR3 reads CASSSGDLLNEKLFF. The CDR3 DNA sequence: TGTGCCAGCAGCTCGGGGGATCTGTTAAATGAAAAACTGTTTTTT.